Below, 6 T cell receptor beta chains from the same sample are listed, as sequenced in a study of cytomegalovirus exposure and HLA in healthy donors. Researchers ran the PCR with 60 Vbeta and 13 Jbeta primers. The data were produced by immunoSEQ multiplex PCR, yet TCRdb's version contains in-frame clones alone and is incomplete. The sample comprises 110,000 to 150,000 clones, under 90% of which are singletons, and about 5% rests with the top ten. Sequenced: PBMCs. The receptor set was obtained from a middle-aged man in good health and CMV-seronegative.

The V and J genes are TRBV30 and TRBJ2-4; 10 bases map to TRBD2. The CDR3 has 17 residues. Per germline, CDR1 GTSNPN and CDR2 SVGIG (reference sequence). The trim removed 4 bases at V and 0 bases at J, leaving 9 bases unmatched. In DNA, the CDR3 is TGTGCCTGGAAACGTAGCGGGGGGCTTTTAGCCAAAAACATTCAGTACTTC. Its translation is CAWKRSGGLLAKNIQYF.

This clone was seen a single time. Written as DNA, the CDR3 is TGTGCCAGTACCTCGCTGGTAGCGGGGGGAACCGGGGAGCTGTTTTTT. This gives the protein CASTSLVAGGTGELFF. The chain uses TRBV19 and TRBJ2-2; TRBD2 matches 10 bases. The CDR3 totals 16 residues. The junction had 10 bases not matched to a gene; V was cut back by 7 bases and J by 5 bases. Germline loops: CDR1 LNHDA, CDR2 SQIVND (reference sequence).

The chain carries TRBV9 and TRBJ1-2; TRBD1 matches at 7 bases. CDR1 and CDR2 (germline): SGDLS, YYNGEE. The CDR3 totals 15 residues. Germline trimming cut 0 bases from V and 6 bases from J; bases unmatched to any gene: 8. CDR3 residues: CASSVGPHTGDGYTF. In DNA form, the CDR3 reads TGTGCCAGCAGCGTAGGCCCCCATACAGGGGATGGCTACACCTTC.

The V call is TRBV15, the J call TRBJ1-4, with TRBD1 identical over 7 bases. V dropped 0 bases and J dropped 3; count of bases not matched to a gene: 4. The CDR3 is made up of 16 amino acids. The V gene's germline CDR1 is LNHNV and CDR2 YYDKDF (reference sequence). The CDR3, as DNA: TGTGCCACCAGCAGAGATCGGGGACAGCCTAATGAAAAACTGTTTTTT. This sequence encodes CATSRDRGQPNEKLFF.

The V and J genes are TRBV28 and TRBJ1-1, with a possible D match to TRBD1 (5 bases). The CDR3 has 13 residues. CDR1 MDHEN and CDR2 SYDVKM come from the germline V gene. V was pared by 4 bases and J by 4 bases, with 10 bases between. As DNA, the CDR3 is TGTGCCAGCAGTTCACCAGGGTTCACTGAAGCTTTCTTT. Translation gives CASSSPGFTEAFF.

The chain joins TRBV6-5 to TRBJ1-2; TRBD1 aligns across 9 bases. Looked up from germline, CDR1 is MNHEY and CDR2 is SVGAGI. This CDR3 has 14 residues. The junction had 3 bases not matched to a gene; V was cut back by 4 bases and J by 3 bases. CDR3 coding DNA: TGTGCCAGCAGTTGGGACAGGGTAGACTATGGCTACACCTTC. The encoded protein is CASSWDRVDYGYTF.